This is a list of T cell receptor beta chains from one sample in a study of blood T cell repertoires in COVID-19. Produced via immunoSEQ multiplex PCR; TCRdb's table is partial and in-frame only. The sample yields more than 150,000 clones, 60% to 80% seen once. The sample taken for sequencing was PBMCs or T cells enriched from blood (not recorded which). Receptors were obtained from a man in his 60s who had been exposed to COVID-19. CDR3s include the opening cysteine and the closing phenylalanine or tryptophan. D genes are given only for firm matches. Clone size is given for some rows only: seen once, a few or many times, or a class if the clone is expanded.

J gene,D gene,clone size,CDR3 length,V gene,CDR3 protein,CDR3 DNA
TRBJ2-1,TRBD1,.,12,TRBV10-3,CAIHGTEDEQFF,TGTGCCATCCATGGGACAGAGGATGAGCAGTTCTTC
TRBJ2-2,.,.,14,TRBV6-5,CASSERQPTGELFF,TGTGCCAGCAGCGAGAGGCAGCCGACCGGGGAGCTGTTTTTT
TRBJ1-1,TRBD1,.,14,TRBV5-1,CASSTDRVDTEAFF,TGCGCCAGCAGCACGGACAGGGTTGACACTGAAGCTTTCTTT
TRBJ1-1,.,.,14,TRBV9,CASSESRVGAEAFF,TGTGCCAGCAGCGAGAGTAGGGTGGGAGCTGAAGCTTTCTTT
TRBJ2-7,.,.,15,TRBV19,CASSISGSRDYEQYF,TGTGCCAGTAGTATTTCGGGATCAAGGGACTACGAGCAGTACTTC
TRBJ2-2,TRBD1,.,16,TRBV18,CASSLRDRGISGELFF,TGTGCCAGCTCACTCCGGGACAGGGGGATATCCGGGGAGCTGTTTTTT
TRBJ1-1,.,.,13,TRBV10-2,CASSRDTYTEAFF,TGCGCCAGCAGCAGGGACACTTACACTGAAGCTTTCTTT
TRBJ2-5,TRBD2,.,13,TRBV6-5,CASPTSDQETQYF,TGTGCCAGCCCGACTAGCGACCAAGAGACCCAGTACTTC
TRBJ1-1,.,.,13,TRBV27,CASSSHVIREAFF,TGTGCCAGCAGTTCCCATGTGATCCGGGAAGCTTTCTTT
TRBJ2-7,TRBD1,.,20,TRBV18,CASSPLPGQGANIGSYEQYF,TGTGCCAGCTCACCACTTCCGGGACAGGGGGCGAACATAGGTTCCTACGAGCAGTACTTC
TRBJ1-5,.,.,13,TRBV5-6,CASSLSGNQPQHF,TGTGCCAGCAGCTTGAGCGGGAATCAGCCCCAGCATTTT
TRBJ2-3,.,few,15,TRBV28,CASSSPDRSPDTQYF,TGTGCCAGCAGTTCCCCGGACAGATCGCCAGATACGCAGTATTTT
TRBJ2-3,TRBD2,.,15,TRBV27,CASSLSSGSADTQYF,TGTGCCAGCAGTTTATCCAGCGGGAGTGCAGATACGCAGTATTTT
TRBJ2-1,.,.,13,TRBV28,CASSLWSSAEQFF,TGTGCCAGCAGTTTATGGTCTAGCGCCGAGCAGTTCTTC
TRBJ2-2,TRBD2,.,15,TRBV5-4,CASSLRLAGAGELFF,TGTGCCAGCAGCTTGCGACTAGCGGGAGCCGGGGAGCTGTTTTTT
TRBJ1-6,TRBD1,.,15,TRBV3-1/TRBV3-2,CASSPGTGGRSPLHF,TGTGCCAGCAGCCCAGGGACAGGTGGTCGCTCACCCCTCCACTTT
TRBJ1-2,.,.,14,TRBV2,CASSVTGWNYGYTF,TGTGCCAGCAGTGTAACAGGGTGGAACTATGGCTACACCTTC
TRBJ1-4,.,.,14,TRBV11-2,CASSFGGSNEKLFF,TGTGCCAGCAGCTTTGGGGGCTCTAATGAAAAACTGTTTTTT
TRBJ2-7,.,.,13,TRBV12-3/TRBV12-4,CASGGLATYEQYF,TGTGCCAGCGGAGGACTGGCCACCTACGAGCAGTACTTC
TRBJ2-3,.,.,16,TRBV28,CASSLSGPGVGDTQYF,TGTGCCAGCAGTTTATCGGGACCAGGGGTGGGAGATACGCAGTATTTT
TRBJ2-5,.,medium-sized,14,TRBV27,CASSLSARQETQYF,TGTGCCAGCAGTTTATCCGCCAGGCAAGAGACCCAGTACTTC
TRBJ2-7,TRBD2,few,14,TRBV7-8,CASSLVTSGRLQYF,TGTGCCAGCAGCTTGGTCACTAGCGGGAGGTTGCAGTACTTC
TRBJ2-7,.,.,13,TRBV19,CASSPKGAYEQYF,TGTGCCAGTAGTCCTAAGGGGGCCTACGAGCAGTACTTC
TRBJ2-1,.,.,12,TRBV6-2/TRBV6-3,CASSYMDSEQFF,TGTGCCAGCAGTTACATGGACAGTGAGCAGTTCTTC
TRBJ2-1,TRBD2,.,15,TRBV19,CASSMPGLADNEQFF,TGTGCCAGTAGTATGCCGGGACTAGCGGATAATGAGCAGTTCTTC
TRBJ1-4,TRBD1,.,18,TRBV30,CAWSKTGQGDIQGEKLFF,TGTGCCTGGAGTAAAACGGGACAGGGAGATATACAAGGTGAAAAACTGTTTTTT
TRBJ1-2,.,.,13,TRBV2,CATVDITRYGYTF,TGTGCCACCGTCGACATCACCCGCTATGGCTACACCTTC
TRBJ1-1,TRBD1,.,15,TRBV5-1,CASSQRQGGDTEAFF,TGCGCCAGCAGCCAGCGACAGGGAGGCGACACTGAAGCTTTCTTT
TRBJ1-4,.,.,14,TRBV6-2/TRBV6-3,CASSYIRSFEKLFF,TGTGCCAGCAGTTATATCCGTTCTTTTGAAAAACTGTTTTTT
TRBJ2-1,TRBD2,once,17,TRBV6-2/TRBV6-3,CASSYPGLADSYNEQFF,TGTGCCAGCAGTTACCCCGGACTAGCGGACTCCTACAATGAGCAGTTCTTC
TRBJ2-3,TRBD1,.,15,TRBV6-5,CASSYSYQQGDTQYF,TGTGCCAGCAGTTACTCCTACCAACAGGGGGATACGCAGTATTTT
TRBJ2-1,TRBD2,.,16,TRBV2,CASILDSGRVYNEQFF,TGTGCCAGCATATTGGACAGCGGGAGAGTCTACAATGAGCAGTTCTTC
TRBJ2-1,TRBD2,once,17,TRBV7-3,CASSLNAPVAGGGEQFF,TGTGCCAGCAGCTTAAATGCCCCGGTAGCGGGAGGCGGTGAGCAGTTCTTC